These 27 T cell receptor beta chains came from one sample sequenced in a study of T cell repertoires in ileal Crohn's disease (dated by TCRdb to the late 2010s). Receptor libraries were prepared by the immunoSEQ multiplex PCR assay. This immuneACCESS table, as held by TCRdb, lists in-frame sequences with V and J called but not all clones. Of the missing ones, under half trace to an unresolved V gene in checked studies; the others have no known cause. Across this sample there are about 8,400 clones, with 80% seen only once. The leading ten clones occupy around 13% of the sample. The sample consisted of ileal tissue. These receptor sequences come from an adult with Crohn's disease.

The rearrangement uses TRBV7-2 and TRBJ2-2, with 9 bases fitting TRBD2. This CDR3 comprises 17 residues. CDR1 is SGHTA, CDR2 FQGNSA, per germline. The V segment lost 6 bases and the J segment 5 bases; nucleotides outside the gene matches: 13. CDR3 nucleotides: TGTGCCAGCAGTAGGCGGGAGGGAATCACTGGAACCGGGGAGCTGTTTTTT. Amino acid sequence: CASSRREGITGTGELFF. Based on the CDR3 plus reference TRBV7-2 and TRBJ2-2, the full variable domain is GAGVSQSPSNKVTEKGKDVELRCDPISGHTALYWYRQSLGQGLEFLIYFQGNSAPDKSGLPSDRFSAERTGGSVSTLTIQRTQQEDSAVYLCASSRREGITGTGELFFGEGSRLTVL.

V usage is TRBV20-1 and J usage is TRBJ2-3; D not certain. The CDR3 is 11 amino acids. Trimming pared 3 bases from V and 1 base from J, leaving 2 bases between. Germline CDR1 is DFQATT and CDR2 is SNEGSKA (reference sequence). Here the CDR3 DNA reads TGCAGTGCTAGTGGCACAGATACGCAGTATTTT. This gives the protein CSASGTDTQYF.

The rearrangement joins TRBV27 to TRBJ1-1, with D tentatively TRBD1 (5 bases). Germline assignment: CDR1 MNHEY and CDR2 SMNVEV (reference sequence). V gave up 8 bases and J gave up 1 base, with 14 bases separating them. The CDR3 has 14 residues. The chain's CDR3 is CASRNRGKNTEAFF. The CDR3 region has the DNA TGTGCCAGCCGCAATCGGGGGAAGAACACTGAAGCTTTCTTT.

The chain's CDR3 is CASTGRTGGGGELFF. The CDR3 DNA reads TGTGCCAGCACCGGCCGGACTGGGGGTGGCGGGGAGCTGTTTTTT. The V and J genes are TRBV2 and TRBJ2-2; D may correspond to TRBD1 or TRBD2 (5 bases each). Trimming left V 7 bases short and J 7 bases short, with 19 bases between. The CDR3 totals 15 residues. The V gene's germline CDR1 is SNHLY and CDR2 FYNNEI.

Worth noting for this clone: Other nucleotide sequences from this sample produce the same CDR3. For the CDR3, the DNA is TGTGCCAGCTCACCGAACAGGGACGAGGCTTTCTTT. This codes for CASSPNRDEAFF. J is TRBJ1-1 and V is TRBV18, with a possible D match to TRBD1 (6 bases). Trimming cost V 3 bases and J 11 bases, with 13 bases left between them. CDR1 is KGHSH, CDR2 LQKENI, per germline. The CDR3 loop spans 12 amino acids.

This chain links TRBV5-1 with TRBJ1-3, with a tentative D call TRBD1 (6 bases). Per the germline V gene, CDR1 is SGHRS and CDR2 is YFSETQ. V shed 4 bases and J shed 0 bases, with 11 bases lying between them. The CDR3 spans 15 residues. The CDR3 nucleotides read TGCGCCAGCAGCGAGGGGGTTAGCTCTGGAAACACCATATATTTT. Translated: CASSEGVSSGNTIYF.

The rearrangement links TRBV18 to TRBJ1-1, with 9 bases lining up with TRBD1. The germline V gene encodes CDR1 KGHSH and CDR2 LQKENI. The J segment lost 3 bases and the V segment lost 1 base, leaving 12 bases of the junction unmatched. The CDR3 totals 18 residues. The chain's CDR3 is CASSPRAWTGEGDTEAFF. The CDR3, as DNA: TGTGCCAGCTCACCACGGGCGTGGACAGGGGAGGGAGACACTGAAGCTTTCTTT.

The V gene is TRBV9, the J gene TRBJ1-2, with TRBD1 matching over 7 bases. This CDR3 contains 17 residues. The ends lost 3 bases at V and 4 bases at J; junction bases unmatched: 15. The germline V gene has CDR1 SGDLS and CDR2 YYNGEE. The CDR3 nucleotides are TGTGCCAGCAGCGAAAGCCCAAATGGACAGGCTGTCTATGGCTACACCTTC. This gives the protein CASSESPNGQAVYGYTF. The full variable domain, in which reference TRBV9 and TRBJ1-2 provide the parts outside the CDR3, is DSGVTQTPKHLITATGQRVTLRCSPRSGDLSVYWYQQSLDQGLQFLIQYYNGEERAKGNILERFSAQQFPDLHSELNLSSLELGDSALYFCASSESPNGQAVYGYTFGSGTRLTVV.

The rearrangement joins TRBV4-1 to TRBJ1-1, with no clear D. Germline-derived CDR1 and CDR2 are MGHRA and YSYEKL. There are 15 residues in the CDR3. The V end lost 1 base, the J end lost 0 bases, and 9 bases lay between the germline ends. The CDR3 reads CASSQGIGLNTEAFF. In DNA, the CDR3 is TGCGCCAGCAGCCAAGGCATAGGCCTGAACACTGAAGCTTTCTTT.

This clone was counted only a few times. The J gene is TRBJ2-7, the V gene TRBV30, with 8 bases identical to TRBD2. The CDR3 consists of 14 residues. Trimming took 5 bases from V and 3 from J; bases not matched to a gene: 9. The germline V gene has CDR1 GTSNPN and CDR2 SVGIG (reference sequence). CDR3 sequence: CAWDTSGGHYEQYF. The CDR3 DNA sequence: TGTGCCTGGGACACTAGCGGAGGACACTACGAGCAGTACTTC.

This sequence joins TRBV4-3 and TRBJ2-1, with 12 bases matching TRBD2. Germline V gives CDR1 LGHNA, CDR2 YSLEER. The CDR3 sequence is 15 residues long. The V gene end was trimmed by 1 base and the J gene end by 9 bases; junction bases not matched to a gene: 4. In DNA form, the CDR3 reads TGCGCCAGCAGCCAAGGAGGACTAGCGGGGAGTGAGCAGTTCTTC. Translating it yields CASSQGGLAGSEQFF.

The chain links TRBV4-1 to TRBJ2-5; TRBD1 matches at 8 bases. The CDR3 runs 16 residues. Looked up from germline, CDR1 is MGHRA and CDR2 is YSYEKL. J lost 5 bases, V lost 0 bases, and 8 bases had no gene match. CDR3 sequence (DNA): TGCGCCAGCAGCCAAGATTACGTCAGGGGGCACGAGACCCAGTACTTC. Amino acid sequence: CASSQDYVRGHETQYF.

The chain joins TRBV29-1 to TRBJ2-2; weak D call: TRBD2 (6 bases). V lost 4 bases and J 6 bases, leaving 12 bases between the germline ends. The CDR3 loop spans 13 amino acids. Germline V gene lookup returns CDR1 SQVTM and CDR2 ANQGSEA. Here the CDR3 DNA reads TGCAGCGTTGGGGAGGTTCAGGCCGGGGAGCTGTTTTTT. Protein product: CSVGEVQAGELFF.

This clone was seen a few times. The V and J genes are TRBV7-2 and TRBJ2-7; D not resolved. V shed 0 bases and J shed 0 bases, with 12 bases lying between them. The CDR3 is 16 amino acids. Per the germline V gene, CDR1 is SGHTA and CDR2 is FQGNSA. This CDR3 is CASSLALAASSYEQYF. CDR3 nucleotide sequence: TGTGCCAGCAGCTTAGCGCTGGCAGCGTCCTCCTACGAGCAGTACTTC.

The chain carries TRBV11-2 and TRBJ2-7; 10 bases agree with TRBD2. The CDR3 totals 13 residues. Germline assignment: CDR1 SGHAT and CDR2 FQNNGV. After removal of 7 bases from V and 3 bases from J, the junction contained 3 bases not matched to a gene. The CDR3 DNA follows: TGTGCCAGCACTCTAGCGGGAGTCTACGAGCAGTACTTC. Protein sequence: CASTLAGVYEQYF.

The chain has TRBV19 and TRBJ1-4; D perhaps matches TRBD1 (6 bases). Per the germline V gene, CDR1 is LNHDA and CDR2 is SQIVND (reference sequence). The CDR3 spans 15 residues. V gave up 3 bases and J gave up 7 bases, with 15 bases separating them. The CDR3 sequence is CASSITRGLSEKLFF. In DNA form, the CDR3 reads TGTGCCAGTAGTATCACCAGGGGCCTAAGTGAAAAACTGTTTTTT. The complete variable domain, with remaining parts taken from reference TRBV19 and TRBJ1-4, reads DGGITQSPKYLFRKEGQNVTLSCEQNLNHDAMYWYRQDPGQGLRLIYYSQIVNDFQKGDIAEGYSVSREKKESFPLTVTSAQKNPTAFYLCASSITRGLSEKLFFGSGTQLSVL.

J is TRBJ2-4 and V is TRBV6-1; possibly TRBD1 or TRBD2 for D (6 bases each). The CDR3 length is 16 residues. The ends were cut back, 2 bases at V and 5 bases at J, with 16 bases in the middle. Germline lookup yields CDR1 MNHNS and CDR2 SASEGT. In DNA form, the CDR3 reads TGTGCCAGCAGTGAATCCCTAGAGGGGGGAGAAAACATTCAGTACTTC. This gives the protein CASSESLEGGENIQYF.

The chain couples TRBV21-1 to TRBJ2-5; the table's D call of TRBD1 was not tested on the DNA. TRBV21-1 is recorded as a pseudogene. CDR3 size: 13 residues. CDR3 region: CASRGLQQETQYF. The CDR3, as DNA: TGTGCCAGCAGGGGCCTCCAGCAAGAGACCCAGTACTTC.

This CDR3 is CASSLEGSADTQYF. CDR3 sequence (DNA): TGCGCCAGCAGCTTGGAGGGGTCGGCAGATACGCAGTATTTT. The chain links TRBV5-1 to TRBJ2-3; TRBD1 is a possible D gene (5 bases). CDR3 length: 14 residues. V was trimmed by 0 bases and J by 4 bases, leaving 9 bases between them. CDR1 and CDR2 from the germline V gene are SGHRS and YFSETQ.

This clone was found a few times. This chain connects TRBV7-3 to TRBJ2-3; D perhaps matches TRBD2 (5 bases). CDR1 and CDR2 (germline): SGHTA, FQGTGA. The CDR3 totals 16 residues. V was cut by 5 bases and J by 2 bases, with 17 bases left in between. The CDR3 loop reads CASSHRTFRDTDTQYF. The CDR3 DNA is TGTGCCAGCAGCCACCGGACTTTTCGGGACACAGATACGCAGTATTTT.

The chain carries TRBV27 and TRBJ1-2; 7 bases agree with TRBD1. This CDR3 has 13 residues. Germline V lookup: CDR1 MNHEY, CDR2 SMNVEV (reference sequence). Trimming cost V 6 bases and J 4 bases; bases outside gene matches: 5. CDR3 sequence: CASRADRVYGYTF. CDR3 DNA sequence: TGTGCCAGCAGGGCTGACAGGGTCTATGGCTACACCTTC.

This clone was found once. The chain carries TRBV29-1 and TRBJ2-3; 8 bases align to TRBD1. The CDR3 length is 15 residues. Germline values: CDR1 SQVTM, CDR2 ANQGSEA. Trimming cost V 6 bases and J 4 bases; bases outside gene matches: 12. The CDR3 region has the DNA TGCAGCGTCGGACAGGGAGCAGGGGCCGCAGATACGCAGTATTTT. This sequence encodes CSVGQGAGAADTQYF.

The chain couples TRBV5-1 to TRBJ1-2; D is ambiguous. This CDR3 contains 13 residues. The germline V and J ends were trimmed by 9 bases and 2 bases, with 14 bases remaining between them. Germline V gives CDR1 SGHRS, CDR2 YFSETQ. The CDR3 coding sequence is TGCGCCACTTCTGAGGGCTACAACTATGGCTACACCTTC. It yields the protein CATSEGYNYGYTF.

The rearrangement links TRBV28 to TRBJ1-1; D remains unclear. The CDR3 is 11 residues long. CDR1 MDHEN and CDR2 SYDVKM come from the germline V gene. The ends were cut back, 5 bases at V and 3 bases at J, with 4 bases in the middle. In DNA form, the CDR3 reads TGTGCCAGCAGTCAATACACTGAAGCTTTCTTT. It yields the protein CASSQYTEAFF.

This chain connects TRBV27 to TRBJ1-1; D is ambiguous. Trimming left V 2 bases short and J 5 bases short, with 9 bases between. CDR1 and CDR2 (germline): MNHEY, SMNVEV (reference sequence). This CDR3 has 13 residues. The CDR3 region is CASSLKWGTEAFF. The DNA of the CDR3 is TGTGCCAGCAGTTTAAAATGGGGTACTGAAGCTTTCTTT.

The chain combines TRBV7-2 with TRBJ2-1; D possibly corresponds to TRBD2 (6 bases). CDR1 and CDR2 from the germline V gene are SGHTA and FQGNSA. The CDR3 totals 13 residues. The V gene lost 5 bases and the J gene lost 7 bases, with 12 bases spanning the gap. The CDR3, as DNA: TGTGCCAGCAGCCCTGGGACTTTAAATGAGCAGTTCTTC. Its translation is CASSPGTLNEQFF.

The count of this clone is one. In nucleotides, the CDR3 is TGTGCCAGCAGTGAAGCGGCGACCTTCTACGAGCAGTACTTC. Its translation: CASSEAATFYEQYF. This chain connects TRBV6-1 to TRBJ2-7, with no clear D. This CDR3 region has 14 residues. V shed 0 bases and J shed 3 bases, with 9 bases lying between them. CDR1 is MNHNS, CDR2 SASEGT, per germline.